Each of the 10 T cell receptor beta chains below was sequenced from the same sample in a study of T cells after posttransplantation cyclophosphamide. Sequenced by immunoSEQ multiplex PCR; TCRdb stores in-frame clones only, minus some. The sample contains some 23,000 clones, none occurring once; 4% to 5.5% lies in the top ten. Material for sequencing was PBMCs. These TCRs come from a woman aged 45-65 years in good health, CMV-negative, and a related stem cell transplant donor.

The table lists this clone with many counts. The chain links TRBV27 to TRBJ2-2; D not resolved. V shed 6 bases and J shed 6 bases, with 11 bases lying between them. Germline V gene data show CDR1 as MNHEY and CDR2 as SMNVEV (reference sequence). The CDR3 runs 13 residues. CDR3 amino acids: CASSPRVPGELFF. In DNA form, the CDR3 reads TGTGCCAGCAGCCCACGGGTACCCGGGGAGCTGTTTTTT.

This clone came up many times. The V call is TRBV7-9, the J call TRBJ1-4; 9 positions match TRBD1. CDR1 is SEHNR, CDR2 FQNEAQ, per germline (reference sequence). The ends lost 1 base at V and 7 bases at J; junction bases unmatched: 4. This CDR3 spans 15 amino acids. The CDR3 sequence: CASSLGDRESEKLFF. The CDR3 DNA reads TGTGCCAGCAGCTTAGGGGACAGGGAAAGTGAAAAACTGTTTTTT.

Ten or more counts support this clone. This rearrangement joins TRBV7-6 to TRBJ2-7, with D perhaps TRBD2 (5 bases). V was trimmed by 1 base and J by 5 bases, leaving 12 bases between them. There are 14 residues in the CDR3. CDR1 and CDR2 from the germline V gene are SGHVS and FNYEAQ. CDR3 protein: CASSLEGSGDEQYF. The CDR3 region has the DNA TGTGCCAGCAGCTTAGAAGGGAGCGGAGACGAGCAGTACTTC.

In this sample, this clone turned up many times. V and J are TRBV19 and TRBJ2-6; D remains unclear. In germline, CDR1 is LNHDA, CDR2 SQIVND (reference sequence). The ends were cut back, 3 bases at V and 4 bases at J, with 7 bases in the middle. The CDR3 has 14 amino acids. The CDR3 here is CASSMASGANVLTF. CDR3 sequence (DNA): TGTGCCAGTAGTATGGCATCCGGGGCCAACGTCCTGACTTTC.

This clone was observed many times. The V gene is TRBV6-5, the J gene TRBJ1-6; D may be TRBD1 (6 bases). Germline-derived CDR1 and CDR2 are MNHEY and SVGAGI. CDR3 length equals 16 residues. V was shortened by 2 bases and J by 9 bases, with 17 bases between the two germline ends. The DNA of the CDR3 is TGTGCCAGCAGTTACAGGGGGGAGGGGTGGGCTTCACCCCTCCACTTT. This sequence encodes CASSYRGEGWASPLHF.

This clone was picked up many times. This chain uses TRBV9 with TRBJ2-5; D gene ambiguous. The V end was cut by 0 bases, the J end by 2 bases, with 8 bases between. Germline lookup yields CDR1 SGDLS and CDR2 YYNGEE. The CDR3 totals 14 residues. The CDR3 DNA is TGTGCCAGCAGCGTAGGGTCAGCGCAAGAGACCCAGTACTTC. It specifies CASSVGSAQETQYF.

Ten or more counts support this clone. J is TRBJ2-5 and V is TRBV7-2; 9 bases map to TRBD1. V shed 2 bases, J shed 5 bases, and the junction held 3 bases outside the gene matches. The CDR3 sequence is 14 residues long. Germline-derived CDR1 and CDR2 are SGHTA and FQGNSA. The CDR3 nucleotides read TGTGCCAGCAGCTTACAGGGGACAGGGGAGACCCAGTACTTC. Its translation: CASSLQGTGETQYF. The entire variable domain, with the rest obtained from reference TRBV7-2 and TRBJ2-5, is as follows: GAGVSQSPSNKVTEKGKDVELRCDPISGHTALYWYRQSLGQGLEFLIYFQGNSAPDKSGLPSDRFSAERTGGSVSTLTIQRTQQEDSAVYLCASSLQGTGETQYFGPGTRLLVL.

This clone has a count of ten or more. V gene TRBV7-8 combines with J gene TRBJ1-4; 11 bases are shared with TRBD1. J was trimmed by 8 bases and V by 5 bases; bases with no gene match: 13. Germline CDR1 reads SGHVS; CDR2 reads FQNEAQ. The CDR3 consists of 17 residues. CDR3 DNA: TGTGCCAGCAGCCCCCGGGACAGGGGGTTGGGAAGAGAAAAACTGTTTTTT. Residues: CASSPRDRGLGREKLFF.

This clone was counted many times. This chain connects TRBV5-1 to TRBJ2-5; 7 bases align to TRBD2. Trimming at V came to 0 bases and at J to 4 bases, leaving 9 bases not matched to a gene. The CDR3 runs 16 residues. CDR1 SGHRS and CDR2 YFSETQ come from the germline V gene. The CDR3 coding sequence is TGCGCCAGCAGCTTGGCGGGGGGAGGGCCCGGAGAGACCCAGTACTTC. Protein: CASSLAGGGPGETQYF.

The rearrangement uses TRBV18 and TRBJ1-6, with D possibly TRBD1 on 5 matching bases. Germline values: CDR1 KGHSH, CDR2 LQKENI. V shed 3 bases and J shed 8 bases, with 8 bases lying between them. The CDR3 runs 13 residues. The CDR3 reads CASSPSTDSPLHF. The DNA for the CDR3 is TGTGCCAGCTCACCGTCGACAGATTCACCCCTCCACTTT.